The rows below give T cell receptor beta chains drawn from one sample of a study of shared clonotypes between healthy human individuals. Measured with immunoSEQ multiplex PCR; TCRdb has only the in-frame clones, and not every one. This table has some 450,000 clones, 77% appearing once. Input material: PBMCs. Receptors were obtained from a middle-aged woman in good health. Some clones in this sample may be carry-over from other donors' samples. CDR3s include the opening cysteine and the closing phenylalanine or tryptophan. Each record gives: V gene, J gene, D gene, clone size, CDR3 DNA, CDR3 protein. A D gene is named only where the DNA matches it firmly. Part of the rows lack a size; the others show once, few, many or a class for expanded clones.

TRBV10-3	TRBJ1-1	TRBD1	NA	TGTGCCATCAGTGAGGGACAGGGAATCAACCCTGAAGCTTTCTTT	CAISEGQGINPEAFF
TRBV11-2	TRBJ2-2	NA	NA	TGTGCCAGCATGGACTATCTATCAAACACCGGGGAGCTGTTTTTT	CASMDYLSNTGELFF
TRBV19	TRBJ2-7	TRBD2	NA	TGTGCCAGTAGTATAGGTGCTAGCGGCTACGAGCAGTACTTC	CASSIGASGYEQYF
TRBV9	TRBJ2-1	NA	NA	TGTGCCAGCAGCGTAGCAGAGTGGGACCGGCAGTTCTTC	CASSVAEWDRQFF
TRBV29-1	TRBJ1-1	NA	many	TGCAGCGTTCTGGGGGGGGGAAAGAACACTGAAGCTTTCTTT	CSVLGGGKNTEAFF
TRBV5-1	TRBJ2-6	NA	NA	TGCGCCAGCAGCATACAGGGACCTGGGGCCAACGTCCTGACTTTC	CASSIQGPGANVLTF
TRBV18	TRBJ1-2	TRBD1	NA	TGTGCCAGCTCACCGGCCACCGGACAGGGCACTAACTATGGCTACACCTTC	CASSPATGQGTNYGYTF
TRBV11-2	TRBJ1-4	NA	NA	TGTGCCAGCAGCAGAGACAGAATAAATGAAAAACTGTTTTTT	CASSRDRINEKLFF
TRBV6-5	TRBJ2-1	TRBD2	NA	TGTGCCAGCAGCAAGGGACTAGCGGGAGATGAGCAGTTCTTC	CASSKGLAGDEQFF
TRBV11-2	TRBJ2-7	NA	NA	TGTGCCAGCAGCTTAGATACACCGTCATACGAGCAGTACTTC	CASSLDTPSYEQYF
TRBV5-1	TRBJ2-4	NA	NA	TGCGCCAGCAGCTTTATTCAGGGTCCCAAAAACATTCAGTACTTC	CASSFIQGPKNIQYF
TRBV7-2	TRBJ2-1	NA	NA	TGTGCCAGCAGCTTAAGGATCAGCGGACACAATGAGCAGTTCTTC	CASSLRISGHNEQFF
TRBV9	TRBJ2-3	TRBD2	NA	TGTGCCAGCAGCGTGGCTACTAGCGGCCACTCTAGCACAGATACGCAGTATTTT	CASSVATSGHSSTDTQYF
TRBV27	TRBJ2-2	NA	once	TGTGCCAGCAGTTTATCCGTACCCGGGGAGCTGTTTTTT	CASSLSVPGELFF
TRBV4-2	TRBJ1-1	NA	NA	TGTGCCAGCAGCGAAGGGCCATATGAAGCTTTCTTT	CASSEGPYEAFF
TRBV4-1	TRBJ1-2	TRBD1	NA	TGCGCCAGCAGCCAACACGGGACAGGGGATTTTCAGCAGTACTATGGCTACACCTTC	CASSQHGTGDFQQYYGYTF
TRBV5-6	TRBJ2-3	NA	NA	TGTGCCAGCAGCTTGGGGGACGGGCGCACAGATACGCAGTATTTT	CASSLGDGRTDTQYF
TRBV11-2	TRBJ2-7	NA	NA	TGTGCCAGCAGCTTCAACAAGGACACGTCCTACGAGCAGTACTTC	CASSFNKDTSYEQYF
TRBV5-5	TRBJ2-1	NA	NA	TGTGCCAGCAGCTTGTTGGCGTGGGATGAGCAGTTCTTC	CASSLLAWDEQFF
TRBV15	TRBJ2-1	TRBD1	NA	TGTGCCCCAGAAGGGTCGGTAGGGACAGCTTCGAAGGAGCAGTTCTTC	CAPEGSVGTASKEQFF
TRBV7-9	TRBJ2-3	TRBD2	NA	TGTGCCAGCAGGTTAGCGGGACCCACAGATACGCAGTATTTT	CASRLAGPTDTQYF
TRBV7-2	TRBJ2-7	NA	many	TGTGCCAGCAGCTTAAGGGGACATCTTACCTACGAGCAGTACTTC	CASSLRGHLTYEQYF
TRBV2	TRBJ2-6	NA	NA	TGTGCCAGCAGTGGTGTCTCTGGGGCCAACGTCCTGACTTTC	CASSGVSGANVLTF
TRBV7-3	TRBJ2-3	TRBD2	many	TGTGCCAGCAGCCCCGGACTAGCGGGAGTGACAGATACGCAGTATTTT	CASSPGLAGVTDTQYF
TRBV15	TRBJ2-7	TRBD1	NA	TGTGCCACCAGCATGGGACAGGCCTACGAGCAGTACTTC	CATSMGQAYEQYF
TRBV5-1	TRBJ2-3	TRBD1	NA	TGCGCCAGCAGCTGGGACAGGTTCACAGATACGCAGTATTTT	CASSWDRFTDTQYF
TRBV28	TRBJ2-3	TRBD2	NA	TGTGCCAGCAGCCCTTCAGGCGGGAGGGGCGGTACGCAGTATTTT	CASSPSGGRGGTQYF
TRBV11-1	TRBJ2-1	TRBD1	NA	TGTGCCAGCAGCAACGTAGGGACAGGGTCCGACCGTTGGGATGAGCAGTTCTTC	CASSNVGTGSDRWDEQFF
TRBV4-3	TRBJ2-2	NA	NA	TGCGCCAGCAGCCAAATACACTTGAACACCGGGGAGCTGTTTTTT	CASSQIHLNTGELFF
TRBV9	TRBJ2-1	NA	NA	TGTGCCAGCAGCGTAAACCAGCAGGGCCCCAATGAGCAGTTCTTC	CASSVNQQGPNEQFF
TRBV28	TRBJ1-2	NA	NA	TGTGCCAGCAGGCCTTCCCTCCAGGGTCTATCCTATGGCTACACCTTC	CASRPSLQGLSYGYTF
TRBV7-2	TRBJ2-7	NA	NA	TGTGCCAGCAGCGCGGTAGCTGCCGAGCAGTACTTC	CASSAVAAEQYF
TRBV10-1	TRBJ2-7	NA	few	TGCGCCAGCAGTGAGGGCAGGGGTTACGAGCAGTACTTC	CASSEGRGYEQYF
TRBV30	TRBJ2-1	NA	few	TGTGCCTGGAGTGCCCGCGGCGGTGAGCAGTTCTTC	CAWSARGGEQFF
TRBV7-3	TRBJ2-7	TRBD2	NA	TGTGCCAGCAGCTTAAGCAGCGGGAGCAGCTCCTACGAGCAGTACTTC	CASSLSSGSSSYEQYF
TRBV7-8	TRBJ2-3	NA	NA	TGTGCCAGCAGCTTAGAGCGTTATTGGGAAGTCGATACGCAGTATTTT	CASSLERYWEVDTQYF
TRBV6-1	TRBJ1-4	NA	NA	TGTGCCAGCAGTGAGTGGGGGCACGAGCCGGAAAAACTGTTTTTT	CASSEWGHEPEKLFF
TRBV18	TRBJ2-7	NA	NA	TGTGCCAGCTCACCACCGCAAGCCAACTACGAGCAGTACTTC	CASSPPQANYEQYF
TRBV7-6	TRBJ2-1	TRBD2	NA	TGTGCCAGCAGCGTATTAGCGGGAGCAGCCTACAATGAGCAGTTCTTC	CASSVLAGAAYNEQFF
TRBV5-1	TRBJ1-1	NA	once	TGCGCCAGCAGCTTGTCGTCTTTAACTCTGAACACTGAAGCTTTCTTT	CASSLSSLTLNTEAFF
TRBV7-2	TRBJ2-2	NA	NA	TGTGCCAGCAGCTTAGGTGTCAGGAACACCGGGGAGCTGTTTTTT	CASSLGVRNTGELFF
TRBV7-6	TRBJ2-1	NA	NA	TGTGCCAGCAGCTTACTGGCAAGGACCGAGCAGTTCTTC	CASSLLARTEQFF
TRBV29-1	TRBJ1-1	NA	many	TGCAGCGTGGGGCCCCGGCCAAACACTGAAGCTTTCTTT	CSVGPRPNTEAFF
TRBV7-3	TRBJ1-5	NA	NA	TGTGCCAGCAGCTTAAATCTAGGGAGAGAGAATCAGCCCCAGCATTTT	CASSLNLGRENQPQHF
TRBV27	TRBJ2-7	NA	once	TGTGCCAGCAGTCGATCCGGGACCCCGTACGAGCAGTACTTC	CASSRSGTPYEQYF
TRBV5-1	TRBJ2-7	NA	NA	TGCGCCAGCAGCTTGGGACTAGGTAACGAGCAGTACTTC	CASSLGLGNEQYF
TRBV28	TRBJ2-7	NA	NA	TGTGCCAGCAGTGTCCGTAGCGGTACCTACGAGCAGTACTTC	CASSVRSGTYEQYF
TRBV18	TRBJ1-4	NA	NA	TGTGCCAGCACAGGACTTGGGGGGCTCAGTGAAAAACTGTTTTTT	CASTGLGGLSEKLFF
TRBV28	TRBJ2-7	TRBD2	NA	TGTGCCAGCAGTTTGATTAGCGGGAGGGAGACCTACGAGCAGTACTTC	CASSLISGRETYEQYF
TRBV15	TRBJ2-7	NA	NA	TGTGCCACCAGCAGAGAAGAGACGGACCTTAAGCAGTACTTC	CATSREETDLKQYF
TRBV7-9	TRBJ2-4	NA	once	TGTGCCAGCAGCTTAGGCGCGTTAGCCAAAAACATTCAGTACTTC	CASSLGALAKNIQYF
TRBV7-3	TRBJ2-3	NA	NA	TGTGCCAGCAGCTTGGGCAGGGGTCTCACAGATACGCAGTATTTT	CASSLGRGLTDTQYF
TRBV7-2	TRBJ1-2	NA	NA	TGTGCCAGCAGCTTAAACAGGGCGAACTATGGCTACACCTTC	CASSLNRANYGYTF
TRBV9	TRBJ2-5	TRBD1	few	TGTGCCAGCAGCCCGACAGGGGACGGGACCCAGTACTTC	CASSPTGDGTQYF